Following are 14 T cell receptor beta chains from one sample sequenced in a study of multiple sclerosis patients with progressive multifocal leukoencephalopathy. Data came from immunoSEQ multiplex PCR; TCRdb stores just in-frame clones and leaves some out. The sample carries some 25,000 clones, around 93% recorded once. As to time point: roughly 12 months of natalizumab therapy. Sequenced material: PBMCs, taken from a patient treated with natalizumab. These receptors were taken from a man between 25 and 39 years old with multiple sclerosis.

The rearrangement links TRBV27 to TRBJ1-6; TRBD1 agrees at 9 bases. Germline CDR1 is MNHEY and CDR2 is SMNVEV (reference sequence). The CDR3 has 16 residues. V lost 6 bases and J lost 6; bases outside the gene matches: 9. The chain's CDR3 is CASSQIPGQGNSPLHF. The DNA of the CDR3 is TGTGCCAGCAGCCAAATACCGGGACAGGGTAATTCACCCCTCCACTTT.

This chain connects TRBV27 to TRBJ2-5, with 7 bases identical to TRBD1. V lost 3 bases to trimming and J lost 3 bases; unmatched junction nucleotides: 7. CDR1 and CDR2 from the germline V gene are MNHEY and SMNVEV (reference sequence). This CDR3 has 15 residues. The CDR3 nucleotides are TGTGCCAGCAGTTTGATTCGGCAGGGGGAAGAGACCCAGTACTTC. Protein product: CASSLIRQGEETQYF.

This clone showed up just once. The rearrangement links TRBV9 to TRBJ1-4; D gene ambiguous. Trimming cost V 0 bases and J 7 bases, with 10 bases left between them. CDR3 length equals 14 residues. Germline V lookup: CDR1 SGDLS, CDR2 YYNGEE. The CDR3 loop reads CASSVGDSSEKLFF. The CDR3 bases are TGTGCCAGCAGCGTAGGGGATTCGAGTGAAAAACTGTTTTTT.

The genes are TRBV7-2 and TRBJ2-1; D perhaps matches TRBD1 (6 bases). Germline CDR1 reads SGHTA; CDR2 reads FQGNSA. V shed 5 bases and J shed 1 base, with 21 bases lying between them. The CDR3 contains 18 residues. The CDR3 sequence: CASSPTTGPRGSYNEQFF. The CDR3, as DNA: TGTGCCAGCAGCCCTACGACAGGCCCGCGTGGATCCTACAATGAGCAGTTCTTC.

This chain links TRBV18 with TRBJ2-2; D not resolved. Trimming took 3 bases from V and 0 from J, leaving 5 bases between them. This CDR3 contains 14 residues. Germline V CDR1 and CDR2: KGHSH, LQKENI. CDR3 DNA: TGTGCCAGCTCACCCACAGCGAACACCGGGGAGCTGTTTTTT. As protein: CASSPTANTGELFF.

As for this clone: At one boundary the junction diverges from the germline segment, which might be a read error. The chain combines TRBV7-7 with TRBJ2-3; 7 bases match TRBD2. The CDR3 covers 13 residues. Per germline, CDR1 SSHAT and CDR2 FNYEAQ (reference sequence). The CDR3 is CASSATGGNTQYF. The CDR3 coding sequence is TGTGCTAGCAGCGCCACGGGGGGTAATACGCAGTATTTT. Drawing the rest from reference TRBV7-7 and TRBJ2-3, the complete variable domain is GAGVSQSPRYKVTKRGQDVTLRCDPISSHATLYWYQQALGQGPEFLTYFNYEAQPDKSGLPSDRFSAERPEGSISTLTIQRTEQRDSAMYRCASSATGGNTQYFGPGTRLTVL.

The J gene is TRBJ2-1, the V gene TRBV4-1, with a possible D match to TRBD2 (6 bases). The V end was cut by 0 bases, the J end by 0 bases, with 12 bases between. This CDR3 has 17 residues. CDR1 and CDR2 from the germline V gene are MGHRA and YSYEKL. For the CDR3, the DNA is TGCGCCAGCAGCCAAGAACCTGGAGGGAGCTCCTACAATGAGCAGTTCTTC. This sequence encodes CASSQEPGGSSYNEQFF.

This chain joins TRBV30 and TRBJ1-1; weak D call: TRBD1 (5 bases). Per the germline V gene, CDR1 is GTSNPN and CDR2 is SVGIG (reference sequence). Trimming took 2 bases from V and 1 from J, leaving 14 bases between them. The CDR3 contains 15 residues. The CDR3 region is CAWSPPLGGNTEAFF. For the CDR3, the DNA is TGTGCCTGGAGTCCCCCTTTGGGGGGGAACACTGAAGCTTTCTTT. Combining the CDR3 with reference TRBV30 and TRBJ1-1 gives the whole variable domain SQTIHQWPATLVQPVGSPLSLECTVEGTSNPNLYWYRQAAGRGLQLLFYSVGIGQISSEVPQNLSASRPQDRQFILSSKKLLLSDSGFYLCAWSPPLGGNTEAFFGQGTRLTVV.

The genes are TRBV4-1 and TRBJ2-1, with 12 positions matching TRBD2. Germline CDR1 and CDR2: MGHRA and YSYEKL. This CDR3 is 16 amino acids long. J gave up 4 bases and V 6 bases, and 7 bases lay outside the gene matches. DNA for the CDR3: TGCGCCAGCAGTAGTATACTAGCGGGAGGTTACAATGAGCAGTTCTTC. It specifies CASSSILAGGYNEQFF.

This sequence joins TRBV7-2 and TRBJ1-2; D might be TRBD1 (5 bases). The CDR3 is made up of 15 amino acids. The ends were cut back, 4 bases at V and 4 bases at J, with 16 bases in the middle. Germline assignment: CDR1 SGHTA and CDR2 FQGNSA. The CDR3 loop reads CASSSFWDESYGYTF. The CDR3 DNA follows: TGTGCCAGCAGCTCTTTTTGGGACGAGAGCTATGGCTACACCTTC. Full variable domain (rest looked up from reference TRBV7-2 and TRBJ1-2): GAGVSQSPSNKVTEKGKDVELRCDPISGHTALYWYRQSLGQGLEFLIYFQGNSAPDKSGLPSDRFSAERTGGSVSTLTIQRTQQEDSAVYLCASSSFWDESYGYTFGSGTRLTVV.

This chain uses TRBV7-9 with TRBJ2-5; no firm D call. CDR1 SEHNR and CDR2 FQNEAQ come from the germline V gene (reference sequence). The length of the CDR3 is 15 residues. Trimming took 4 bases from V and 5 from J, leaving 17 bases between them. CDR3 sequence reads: CASSSRHPPRETQYF. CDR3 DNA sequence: TGTGCCAGCAGCTCCAGACACCCCCCGAGGGAGACCCAGTACTTC.

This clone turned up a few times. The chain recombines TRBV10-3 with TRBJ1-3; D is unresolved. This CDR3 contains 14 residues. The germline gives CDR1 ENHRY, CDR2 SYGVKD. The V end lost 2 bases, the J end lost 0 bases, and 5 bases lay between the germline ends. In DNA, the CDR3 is TGTGCCATCAGTGAGGAATTCTCTGGAAACACCATATATTTT. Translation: CAISEEFSGNTIYF.

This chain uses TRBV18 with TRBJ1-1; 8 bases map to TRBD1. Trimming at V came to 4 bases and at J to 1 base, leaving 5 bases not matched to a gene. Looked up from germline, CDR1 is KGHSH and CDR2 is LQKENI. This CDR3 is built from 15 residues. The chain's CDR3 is CASSLGTGPNTEAFF. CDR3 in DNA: TGTGCCAGCTCACTCGGGACAGGACCGAACACTGAAGCTTTCTTT. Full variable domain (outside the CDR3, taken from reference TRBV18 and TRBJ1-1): NAGVMQNPRHLVRRRGQEARLRCSPMKGHSHVYWYRQLPEEGLKFMVYLQKENIIDESGMPKERFSAEFPKEGPSILRIQQVVRGDSAAYFCASSLGTGPNTEAFFGQGTRLTVV.

The CDR3 sequence: CASSSGTSLFQETQYF. The DNA for the CDR3 is TGTGCCAGCAGCTCAGGGACTAGCTTGTTCCAAGAGACCCAGTACTTC. V and J are TRBV7-8 and TRBJ2-5, with 9 bases identical to TRBD2. After removal of 4 bases from V and 1 base from J, the junction contained 7 bases not matched to a gene. Germline CDR1 SGHVS, CDR2 FQNEAQ. The CDR3 totals 16 residues.